These 11 T cell receptor beta chains were all obtained from the same sample, sequenced in a study of cytomegalovirus exposure and HLA in healthy donors. In the PCR, 60 Vbeta and 13 Jbeta primers were used. Clones were read by immunoSEQ multiplex PCR, and TCRdb kept only the in-frame ones, dropping some. The sample has 120,000 to 150,000 clones, just under 75% seen once. The specimen sequenced was PBMCs. These receptors were taken from a woman under 30 in good health and CMV-seronegative.

Here the CDR3 reads CASSQNRETSPPTGENTEAFF. The CDR3 DNA follows: TGCGCCAGCAGTCAAAATCGAGAAACCTCCCCCCCGACGGGGGAAAACACTGAAGCTTTCTTT. This chain connects TRBV23-1 to TRBJ1-1; D perhaps matches TRBD1 (5 bases). TRBV23-1 is an ORF for which the function is uncertain. V lost 2 bases and J 2 bases, leaving 30 bases between the germline ends. CDR3 length: 21 residues.

In this sample, this clone turned up a few times. The chain is built from TRBV9 and TRBJ1-2; 11 nucleotides line up with TRBD1. Germline V gene sequence: CDR1 SGDLS, CDR2 YYNGEE. This CDR3 comprises 15 residues. The trim removed 4 bases at V and 5 bases at J, leaving 7 bases unmatched. The DNA for the CDR3 is TGTGCCAGCAGCCCCCGGACAGGGGGCGTATATGGCTACACCTTC. Its translation: CASSPRTGGVYGYTF.

This chain uses TRBV19 with TRBJ2-5, with 9 bases aligning to TRBD1. Looked up from germline, CDR1 is LNHDA and CDR2 is SQIVND (reference sequence). CDR3 size: 15 residues. After removal of 10 bases from V and 5 bases from J, the junction contained 14 bases not matched to a gene. CDR3 loop: CATLSQGQGDETQYF. In DNA, the CDR3 is TGTGCCACCCTAAGTCAGGGACAGGGAGACGAGACCCAGTACTTC.

The V call is TRBV19, the J call TRBJ2-3; D possibly corresponds to TRBD1 (6 bases). V was pared by 7 bases and J by 3 bases, with 17 bases between. This CDR3 region has 15 residues. The germline V gene encodes CDR1 LNHDA and CDR2 SQIVND (reference sequence). The CDR3 loop reads CASTLGASGTDTQYF. CDR3 bases: TGTGCCAGTACCCTGGGGGCAAGCGGTACAGATACGCAGTATTTT.

The rearrangement uses TRBV11-3 and TRBJ2-2; a possible D gene is TRBD2 (5 bases). Germline V gene data show CDR1 as SGHNT and CDR2 as YENEEA. Trimming took 2 bases from V and 0 from J, leaving 7 bases between them. This CDR3 region has 15 residues. Here the CDR3 reads CASSLSGTNTGELFF. CDR3 nucleotide sequence: TGTGCCAGCAGCTTATCCGGGACGAACACCGGGGAGCTGTTTTTT.

The chain couples TRBV10-3 to TRBJ2-7; D unresolved. In germline, CDR1 is ENHRY, CDR2 SYGVKD. V lost 3 bases to trimming and J lost 0 bases, with 9 bases between them. The CDR3 spans 14 residues. CDR3 in amino acids: CAISDTESSYEQYV. The CDR3 DNA is TGTGCCATCAGTGATACAGAGAGCTCCTACGAGCAGTACGTC.

This chain connects TRBV4-1 to TRBJ2-7; no reliable D call. V lost 2 bases to trimming and J lost 3 bases, with 8 bases between them. Per germline, CDR1 MGHRA and CDR2 YSYEKL. The CDR3 has 13 residues. The DNA for the CDR3 is TGCGCCAGCAGCCAAAGCCTCGACTACGAGCAGTACTTC. It encodes CASSQSLDYEQYF.

The chain couples TRBV5-6 to TRBJ1-2; D is possibly TRBD1 (5 bases). Germline lookup yields CDR1 SGHDT and CDR2 YYEEEE. V was cut by 0 bases and J by 8 bases, with 11 bases left in between. The CDR3 runs 13 residues. CDR3 loop: CASSLVGGDGYTF. Written as DNA, the CDR3 is TGTGCCAGCAGCTTGGTGGGGGGGGACGGCTACACCTTC.

This chain uses TRBV18 with TRBJ1-2; a weak D match, TRBD1 (6 bases). V was trimmed by 5 bases and J by 8 bases, leaving 24 bases between them. Germline CDR1 is KGHSH and CDR2 is LQKENI. There are 16 residues in the CDR3. The CDR3 sequence: CASSERLAGEVNGYTF. The CDR3 DNA is TGTGCCAGCTCAGAGAGGCTGGCAGGGGAAGTCAACGGCTACACCTTC.

This clone was detected a few times. The chain combines TRBV7-9 with TRBJ2-1; 9 nucleotides line up with TRBD1. V lost 4 bases and J lost 12; bases outside the gene matches: 13. This CDR3 is 15 amino acids long. CDR1 and CDR2 from the germline V gene are SEHNR and FQNEAQ (reference sequence). The CDR3 spells CASSSQGTGTAWQFF. The CDR3 bases are TGTGCCAGCAGCTCCCAGGGGACAGGGACGGCATGGCAGTTCTTC.

V is TRBV25-1 and J is TRBJ2-1; D perhaps matches TRBD1 (6 bases). Per the germline V gene, CDR1 is MGHDK and CDR2 is SYGVNS. The CDR3 extends over 14 amino acids. Trimming took off 6 bases at V and 0 bases at J, with 9 bases between the two ends. CDR3 loop: CASSRGFSYNEQFF. The CDR3 DNA sequence: TGTGCCAGCAGCAGGGGATTCTCCTACAATGAGCAGTTCTTC.